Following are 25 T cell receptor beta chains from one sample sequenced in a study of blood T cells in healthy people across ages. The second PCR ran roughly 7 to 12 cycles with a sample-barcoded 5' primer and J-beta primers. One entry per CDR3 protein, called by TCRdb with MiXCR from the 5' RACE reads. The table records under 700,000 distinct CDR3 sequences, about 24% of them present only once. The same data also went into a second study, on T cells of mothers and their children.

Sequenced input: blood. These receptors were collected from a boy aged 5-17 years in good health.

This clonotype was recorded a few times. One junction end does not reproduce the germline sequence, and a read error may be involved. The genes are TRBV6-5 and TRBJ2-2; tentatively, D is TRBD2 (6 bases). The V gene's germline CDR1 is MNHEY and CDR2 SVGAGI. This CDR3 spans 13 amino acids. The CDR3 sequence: CASKVMGSGGLFF. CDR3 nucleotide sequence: TGTGCCAGCAAGGTCATGGGCTCCGGGGGGCTGTTTTTT.

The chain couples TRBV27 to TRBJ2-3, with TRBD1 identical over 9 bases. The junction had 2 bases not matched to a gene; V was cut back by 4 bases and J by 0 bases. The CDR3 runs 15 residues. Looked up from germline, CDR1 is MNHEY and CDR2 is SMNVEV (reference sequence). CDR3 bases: TGTGCCAGCAGTTGGGGGACAGGGAGCACAGATACGCAGTATTTT. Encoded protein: CASSWGTGSTDTQYF.

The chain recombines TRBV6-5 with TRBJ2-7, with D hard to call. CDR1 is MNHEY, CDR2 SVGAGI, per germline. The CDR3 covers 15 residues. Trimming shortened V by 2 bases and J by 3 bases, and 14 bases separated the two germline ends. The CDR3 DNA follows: TGTGCCAGCAGTTACGGGGTTAAGGAGCTCTACGAGCAGTACTTC. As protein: CASSYGVKELYEQYF.

CDR3 sequence: CASTRTGSPIYGYTF. The CDR3 nucleotides read TGTGCCAGCACTCGTACAGGGAGTCCGATCTATGGCTACACCTTC. The chain combines TRBV7-2 with TRBJ1-2; D possibly corresponds to TRBD1 (6 bases). Per the germline V gene, CDR1 is SGHTA and CDR2 is FQGNSA. The CDR3 sequence is 15 residues long. V was clipped by 7 bases and J by 4 bases, with 19 bases between them.

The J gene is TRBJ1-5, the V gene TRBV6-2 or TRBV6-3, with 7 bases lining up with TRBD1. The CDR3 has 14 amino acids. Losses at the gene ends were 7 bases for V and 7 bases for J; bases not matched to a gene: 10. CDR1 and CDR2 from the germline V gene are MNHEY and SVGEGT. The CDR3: CASTWGQGVQPQHF. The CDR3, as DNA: TGTGCCAGCACCTGGGGTCAGGGGGTCCAGCCCCAGCATTTT.

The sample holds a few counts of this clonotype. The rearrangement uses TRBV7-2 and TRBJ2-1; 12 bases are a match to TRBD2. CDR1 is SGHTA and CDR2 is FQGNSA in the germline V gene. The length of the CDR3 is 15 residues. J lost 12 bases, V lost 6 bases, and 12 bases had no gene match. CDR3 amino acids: CASSYGTSGSIRQFF. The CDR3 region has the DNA TGTGCCAGCAGTTATGGGACTAGCGGGTCCATTCGGCAGTTCTTC. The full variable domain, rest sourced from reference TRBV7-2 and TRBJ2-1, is GAGVSQSPSNKVTEKGKDVELRCDPISGHTALYWYRQSLGQGLEFLIYFQGNSAPDKSGLPSDRFSAERTGGSVSTLTIQRTQQEDSAVYLCASSYGTSGSIRQFFGPGTRLTVL.

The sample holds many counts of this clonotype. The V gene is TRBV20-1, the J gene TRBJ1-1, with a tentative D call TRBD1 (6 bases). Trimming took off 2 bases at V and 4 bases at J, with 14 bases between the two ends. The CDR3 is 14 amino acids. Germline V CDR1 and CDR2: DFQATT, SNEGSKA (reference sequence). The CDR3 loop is CSARLTGLGTEAFF. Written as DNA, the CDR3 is TGCAGTGCTAGACTTACAGGGCTTGGCACTGAAGCTTTCTTT.

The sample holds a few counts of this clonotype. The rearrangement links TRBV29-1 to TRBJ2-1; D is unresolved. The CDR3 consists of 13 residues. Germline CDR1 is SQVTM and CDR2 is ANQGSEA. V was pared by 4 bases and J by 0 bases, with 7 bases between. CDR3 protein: CSVGPSSYNEQFF. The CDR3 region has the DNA TGCAGCGTTGGACCGAGCTCCTACAATGAGCAGTTCTTC.

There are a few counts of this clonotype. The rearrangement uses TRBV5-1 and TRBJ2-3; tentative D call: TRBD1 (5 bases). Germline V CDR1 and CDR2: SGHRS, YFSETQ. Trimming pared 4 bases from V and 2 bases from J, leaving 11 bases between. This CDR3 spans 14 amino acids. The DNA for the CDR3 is TGCGCCAGCAGCACGCAGGGTCCCACAGATACGCAGTATTTT. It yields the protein CASSTQGPTDTQYF.

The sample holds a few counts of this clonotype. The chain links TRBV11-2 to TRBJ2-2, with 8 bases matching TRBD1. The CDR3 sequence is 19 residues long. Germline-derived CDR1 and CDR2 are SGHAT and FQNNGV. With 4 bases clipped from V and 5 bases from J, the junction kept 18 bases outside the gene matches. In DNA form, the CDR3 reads TGTGCCAGCAGCTCACCACGCCTCTCAGGGGGCCCGGTGACCGGGGAGCTGTTTTTT. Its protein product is CASSSPRLSGGPVTGELFF.

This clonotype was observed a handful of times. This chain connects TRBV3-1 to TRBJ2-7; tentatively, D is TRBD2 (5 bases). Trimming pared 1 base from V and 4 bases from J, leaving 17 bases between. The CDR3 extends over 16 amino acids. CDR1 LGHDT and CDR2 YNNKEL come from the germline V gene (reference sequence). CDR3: CASSQVVSVRGYEQYF. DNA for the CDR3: TGTGCCAGCAGCCAAGTGGTCAGTGTCAGAGGGTACGAGCAGTACTTC.

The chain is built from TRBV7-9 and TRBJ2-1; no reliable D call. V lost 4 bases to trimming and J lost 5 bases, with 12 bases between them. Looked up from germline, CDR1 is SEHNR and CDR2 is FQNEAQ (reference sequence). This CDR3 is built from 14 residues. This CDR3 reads CASSSDPENNEQFF. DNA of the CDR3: TGTGCCAGCAGCTCAGACCCCGAAAACAATGAGCAGTTCTTC.

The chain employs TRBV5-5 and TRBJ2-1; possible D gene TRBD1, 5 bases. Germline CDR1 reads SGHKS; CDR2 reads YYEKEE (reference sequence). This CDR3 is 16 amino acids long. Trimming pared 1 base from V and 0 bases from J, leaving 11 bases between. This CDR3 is CASSLRQTGSYNEQFF. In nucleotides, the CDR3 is TGTGCCAGCAGCTTGAGACAGACTGGCTCCTACAATGAGCAGTTCTTC. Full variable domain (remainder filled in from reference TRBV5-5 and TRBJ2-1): DAGVTQSPTHLIKTRGQQVTLRCSPISGHKSVSWYQQVLGQGPQFIFQYYEKEERGRGNFPDRFSARQFPNYSSELNVNALLLGDSALYLCASSLRQTGSYNEQFFGPGTRLTVL.

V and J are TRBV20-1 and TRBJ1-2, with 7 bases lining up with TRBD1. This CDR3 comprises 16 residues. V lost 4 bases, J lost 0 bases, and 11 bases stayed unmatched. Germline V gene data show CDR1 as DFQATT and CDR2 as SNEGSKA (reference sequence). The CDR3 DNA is TGCAGTGCTACCCATACCGGACAGGTTACTAACTATGGCTACACCTTC. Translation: CSATHTGQVTNYGYTF.

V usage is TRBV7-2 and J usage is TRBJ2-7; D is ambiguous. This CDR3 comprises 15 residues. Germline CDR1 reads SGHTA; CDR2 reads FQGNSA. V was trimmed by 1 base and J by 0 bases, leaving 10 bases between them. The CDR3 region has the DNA TGTGCCAGCAGCTTAGGCAGGATGAGCTCCTACGAGCAGTACTTC. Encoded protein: CASSLGRMSSYEQYF.

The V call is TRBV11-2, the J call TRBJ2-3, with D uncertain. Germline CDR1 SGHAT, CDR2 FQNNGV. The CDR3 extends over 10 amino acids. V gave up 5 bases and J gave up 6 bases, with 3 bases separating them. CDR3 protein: CASSQDTQYF. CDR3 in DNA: TGTGCCAGCAGCCAGGATACGCAGTATTTT.

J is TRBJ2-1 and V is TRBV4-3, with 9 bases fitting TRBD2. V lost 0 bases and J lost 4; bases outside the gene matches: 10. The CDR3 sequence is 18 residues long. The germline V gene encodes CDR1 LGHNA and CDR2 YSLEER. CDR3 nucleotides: TGCGCCAGCAGCCAAGATACCGCTAGCGGGATAATATACAATGAGCAGTTCTTC. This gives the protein CASSQDTASGIIYNEQFF.

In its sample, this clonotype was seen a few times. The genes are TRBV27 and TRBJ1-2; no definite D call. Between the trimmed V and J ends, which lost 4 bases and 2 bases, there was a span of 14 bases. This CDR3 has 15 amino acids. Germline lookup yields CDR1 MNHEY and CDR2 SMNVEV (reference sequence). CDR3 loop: CASSSTTWMNYGYTF. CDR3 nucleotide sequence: TGTGCCAGCAGTTCTACGACATGGATGAACTATGGCTACACCTTC.

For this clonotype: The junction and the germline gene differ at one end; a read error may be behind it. The CDR3 nucleotides are TGCGCCAGCGGCCAAGATGCCGTTTATAGCAATCAGCCCCAGCATTTT. Residues: CASGQDAVYSNQPQHF. V gene TRBV4-1 combines with J gene TRBJ1-5, with unresolved D. The germline CDR1 and CDR2 sequences are MGHRA and YSYEKL. The CDR3 extends over 16 amino acids.

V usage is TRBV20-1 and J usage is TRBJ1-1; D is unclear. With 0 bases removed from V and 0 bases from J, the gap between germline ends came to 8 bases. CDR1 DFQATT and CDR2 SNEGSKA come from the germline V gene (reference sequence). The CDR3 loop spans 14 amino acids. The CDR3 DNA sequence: TGCAGTGCTAGAGATGACACCTTGAACACTGAAGCTTTCTTT. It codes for CSARDDTLNTEAFF.

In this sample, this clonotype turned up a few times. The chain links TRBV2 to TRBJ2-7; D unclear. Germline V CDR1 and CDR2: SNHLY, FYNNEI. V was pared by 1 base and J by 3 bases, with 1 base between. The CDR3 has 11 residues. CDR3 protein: CASSEVYEQYF. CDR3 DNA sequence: TGTGCCAGCAGTGAAGTCTACGAGCAGTACTTC.

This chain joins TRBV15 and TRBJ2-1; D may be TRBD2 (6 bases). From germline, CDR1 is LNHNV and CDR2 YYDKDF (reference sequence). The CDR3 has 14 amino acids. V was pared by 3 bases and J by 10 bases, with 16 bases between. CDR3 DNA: TGTGCCACCAGCAGCCTAAGCGGGCGGAGGGAGCAGTTCTTC. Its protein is CATSSLSGRREQFF.

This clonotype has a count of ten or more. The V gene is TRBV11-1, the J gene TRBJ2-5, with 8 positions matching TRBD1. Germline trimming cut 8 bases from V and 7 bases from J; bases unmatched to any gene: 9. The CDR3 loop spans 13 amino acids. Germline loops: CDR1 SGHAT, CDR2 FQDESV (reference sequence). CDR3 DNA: TGTGCCAGCGCCACTACAGGGGGAGCGACCCAGTACTTC. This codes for CASATTGGATQYF. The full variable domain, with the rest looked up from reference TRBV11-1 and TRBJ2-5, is EAEVAQSPRYKITEKSQAVAFWCDPISGHATLYWYRQILGQGPELLVQFQDESVVDDSQLPKDRFSAERLKGVDSTLKIQPAELGDSAMYLCASATTGGATQYFGPGTRLLVL.

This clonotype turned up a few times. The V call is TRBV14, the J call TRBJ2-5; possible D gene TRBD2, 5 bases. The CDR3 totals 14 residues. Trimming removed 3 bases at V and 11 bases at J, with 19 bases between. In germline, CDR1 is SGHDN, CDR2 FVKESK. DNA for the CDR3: TGTGCCAGCAGCCATCCAGAGGGTCTGAGAGAGCAGTACTTC. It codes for CASSHPEGLREQYF.

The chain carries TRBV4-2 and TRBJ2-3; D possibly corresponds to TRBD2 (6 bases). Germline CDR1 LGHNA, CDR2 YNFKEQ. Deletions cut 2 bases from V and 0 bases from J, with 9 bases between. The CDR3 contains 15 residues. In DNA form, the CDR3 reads TGTGCCAGCAGCCAACTAGCGTCTAGCACAGATACGCAGTATTTT. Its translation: CASSQLASSTDTQYF.